This TCR beta chain was recorded in a study of T cells in localized non-small cell lung cancer (dated by TCRdb to about 2020). Describing the broader study: Comparing tumors with uninvolved tumor-adjacent lungs, the study looked at the T cell repertoires of fewer than 250 patients with early-stage NSCLC. The cohort comprised roughly 220 treatment-naïve NSCLC patients with resected, localized lung tumors. Of the NSCLC patients, fewer than 150 were male and roughly 110 were female, and the mean age was around 66 years. The paper as a whole reports these results and caveats: Uninvolved tumor-adjacent lung showed the highest T cell clonality, higher than tumor, which suggests more focused antigenic responses in the adjacent lung. Because of the exploratory design, TCR variables were selected using unadjusted p-values without false-discovery rate correction. Higher blood T cell density associated with longer overall survival, while higher adjacent-lung clonality associated with shorter survival. Because multi-region sequencing of the tumors was not done, intratumor heterogeneity could not be ruled out. A median of around 57 of the top 100 tumor clones were detected in paired uninvolved adjacent lung, and 25 to 35 of these tumor clones were also found among the top 100 clones of the paired uninvolved adjacent lung.

TCR beta CDR3 regions were sequenced from DNA using the immunoSEQ Assay. The published analysis was carried out like this. To compute T cell density, TCR beta template counts were normalized to usable DNA, which was estimated by amplifying housekeeping genes. Richness was estimated with the preseqR package, extrapolating to 400,000 templates for PBMC samples and 120,000 templates for tissue samples. Clonality was defined by subtracting Pielou's evenness from one. Differential abundance testing on productive amino-acid clonotypes, with a minimum total count of 5 and an alpha of 0.1, was used to identify tissue-enriched TCRs. The Jaccard Index and the Morisita Overlap Index were used to measure repertoire overlap between compartments. GLIPH grouped TCR beta CDR3s together with public tetramer-defined viral CDR3s, and a viral motif had to include at least three viral sequences and show V-gene enrichment. TCRdb limited this immuneACCESS table to in-frame rearrangements with V and J called. A share of clones is missing; checked studies link under half to unresolved V genes, and the rest is unexplained. The DNA was the basis for D and trimming; V, J and clone size are from that table. For this sample there are about 3,300 clones; less than 30% appear just once. Around 8.2% of the sample comes from the top ten.

Uninvolved adjacent lung was sampled at least 2 cm away from the tumor margin, and two independent pathologists confirmed that the tissue had no atypia. At diagnosis, peripheral blood, uninvolved tumor-adjacent lung and tumor were collected and stored as a combination of fresh-frozen and FFPE material. This clone appeared once. Its specific antigen is unknown. No much larger clone is present one base from it, and per-base qualities are unavailable. After removal of 6 bases from V and 2 bases from J, the junction retains 12 bases not matched to a gene. The CDR3 measures 16 amino acids from cysteine to phenylalanine. Of all the DNA, just the CDR3 is kept, 48 bases in frame from base 1. From a lookup of the germline V gene, CDR1 and CDR2 are LGHNT and FRNRAP.

This sequence uses TRBV12-5 and TRBJ2-7, and TRBD1 matches 8 of the central bases. The input for sequencing was normal lung tissue next to the tumor, taken before any cancer treatment. This TCR came from a woman aged 35-75 years with stage I lung adenocarcinoma. The DNA is TGTGCTAGTGGGGGCCCGGACAGGGACGGAACCTACGAGCAGTACTTC. This sequence encodes CASGGPDRDGTYEQYF. The full variable domain, with segments outside the CDR3 supplied by the reference TRBV12-5 and TRBJ2-7 proteins, appears as DARVTQTPRHKVTEMGQEVTMRCQPILGHNTVFWYRQTMMQGLELLAYFRNRAPLDDSGMPKDRFSAEMPDATLATLKIQPSEPRDSAVYFCASGGPDRDGTYEQYFGPGTRLTVT.